One sample yielded the 15 T cell receptor beta chains listed below, sequenced in a study of cytotoxic CD8 clonotypes in ibrutinib-treated CLL. Data came from immunoSEQ multiplex PCR; TCRdb stores just in-frame clones and leaves some out. Among tens of thousands of clones listed, approximately 70% were seen once. The input for sequencing was PBMCs, taken at disease progression, from a patient treated with ibrutinib. Every receptor here comes from a human donor with chronic lymphocytic leukemia.

V usage is TRBV10-3 and J usage is TRBJ1-1; D is perhaps TRBD1 (6 bases). This CDR3 has 13 residues. V was clipped by 3 bases and J by 10 bases, with 15 bases between them. The V gene's germline CDR1 is ENHRY and CDR2 SYGVKD. The CDR3 DNA is TGTGCCATCAGTGACCAAAAGGCCAGGGGAGCTTTCTTT. Encoded protein: CAISDQKARGAFF.

The genes are TRBV10-2 and TRBJ2-5, with TRBD2 matching 12 bases. Germline V CDR1 and CDR2: WSHSY, SAAADI. This CDR3 has 16 amino acids. V gave up 3 bases and J gave up 5 bases; unmatched junction bases: 7. Here the CDR3 reads CASSDRLAGEEETQYF. The CDR3 nucleotides read TGCGCCAGCAGTGACCGACTAGCGGGAGAGGAGGAGACCCAGTACTTC.

This chain connects TRBV6-4 to TRBJ1-2; 8 bases map to TRBD1. Germline CDR1 is MRHNA and CDR2 is SNTAGT. J was trimmed by 8 bases and V by 6 bases; bases with no gene match: 8. The CDR3 runs 13 residues. CDR3 nucleotide sequence: TGTGCCAGCAGCGCAGGGGGCGCGTCGGGCTACACCTTC. Its translation: CASSAGGASGYTF.

This clone has a handful of counts. The V and J genes are TRBV7-9 and TRBJ2-6; D not resolved. Deletions cut 3 bases from V and 2 bases from J, with 8 bases between. The germline V gene encodes CDR1 SEHNR and CDR2 FQNEAQ (reference sequence). The CDR3 extends over 15 amino acids. CDR3 DNA: TGTGCCAGCAGCTTTGGTCAGGCTGGGGCCAACGTCCTGACTTTC. This gives the protein CASSFGQAGANVLTF.

This chain connects TRBV5-4 to TRBJ2-1; 8 positions agree with TRBD2. The CDR3 extends over 15 amino acids. The germline V gene has CDR1 SGHNT and CDR2 YYREEE (reference sequence). V lost 1 base, J lost 6 bases, and 6 bases stayed unmatched. CDR3 nucleotide sequence: TGTGCCAGCAGCTTGAGTCTCGGGACTAGCAATGAGCAGTTCTTC. Its translation: CASSLSLGTSNEQFF.

The V call is TRBV29-1, the J call TRBJ2-3, with a weak D call TRBD1 (7 bases). The CDR3 is made up of 16 amino acids. Germline V CDR1 and CDR2: SQVTM, ANQGSEA. Trimming removed 7 bases at V and 2 bases at J, with 22 bases between. CDR3: CSAAPWAGGITDTQYF. In nucleotides, the CDR3 is TGCAGCGCCGCCCCTTGGGCAGGGGGGATCACAGATACGCAGTATTTT.

V is TRBV7-8 and J is TRBJ1-5; TRBD1 might be the D (5 bases). The length of the CDR3 is 15 residues. In germline, CDR1 is SGHVS, CDR2 FQNEAQ. Trimming removed 2 bases from V and 2 bases from J, with 10 bases in between. The CDR3 region has the DNA TGTGCCAGCAGCTTACGAGGGGAGGGCAATCAGCCCCAGCATTTT. It codes for CASSLRGEGNQPQHF.

V usage is TRBV28 and J usage is TRBJ1-4; 7 positions match TRBD1. V was pared by 7 bases and J by 3 bases, with 17 bases of the junction left unmatched. The CDR3 loop spans 18 amino acids. CDR1 and CDR2 (germline): MDHEN, SYDVKM. The CDR3 reads CASTRPGDFGQANEKLFF. The CDR3 region has the DNA TGTGCCAGCACCCGACCCGGGGACTTTGGACAGGCTAATGAAAAACTGTTTTTT.

The J gene is TRBJ1-4, the V gene TRBV2; the D gene is possibly TRBD1 (5 bases). Germline V gene sequence: CDR1 SNHLY, CDR2 FYNNEI. This CDR3 comprises 13 residues. Trimming pared 4 bases from V and 12 bases from J, leaving 15 bases between. In nucleotides, the CDR3 is TGTGCCAGCAGTGCCCGGGGACGAGAAGAACTGTTTTTT. Amino acids: CASSARGREELFF.

J is TRBJ1-2 and V is TRBV5-1; tentative D call: TRBD1 (6 bases). Looked up from germline, CDR1 is SGHRS and CDR2 is YFSETQ. The CDR3 covers 16 residues. Between the trimmed V and J ends, which lost 4 bases and 2 bases, there was a span of 18 bases. The CDR3 is CASSPRGGRSNYGYTF. Written as DNA, the CDR3 is TGCGCCAGCAGCCCGAGGGGGGGGCGCTCAAACTATGGCTACACCTTC.

This clone was seen a handful of times. The genes are TRBV2 and TRBJ1-1; D is unresolved. V lost 8 bases to trimming and J lost 3 bases, with 13 bases between them. The CDR3 runs to 13 residues. Germline values: CDR1 SNHLY, CDR2 FYNNEI. The CDR3: CASQSNGDTEAFF. The CDR3, as DNA: TGTGCCAGCCAGAGCAATGGTGACACTGAAGCTTTCTTT. Based on the CDR3 plus reference TRBV2 and TRBJ1-1, the full variable domain is EPEVTQTPSHQVTQMGQEVILRCVPISNHLYFYWYRQILGQKVEFLVSFYNNEISEKSEIFDDQFSVERPDGSNFTLKIRSTKLEDSAMYFCASQSNGDTEAFFGQGTRLTVV.

The V gene is TRBV11-2, the J gene TRBJ2-1; D is perhaps TRBD2 (6 bases). Trimming took 3 bases from V and 5 from J, leaving 17 bases between them. The CDR3 consists of 16 residues. Germline V gene lookup returns CDR1 SGHAT and CDR2 FQNNGV. CDR3 nucleotide sequence: TGTGCCAGCAGCTTCCCCTTAGTGGGGGGTGACAATGAGCAGTTCTTC. It yields the protein CASSFPLVGGDNEQFF.

V usage is TRBV7-9 and J usage is TRBJ2-2, with unresolved D. V lost 10 bases and J 3 bases, leaving 3 bases between the germline ends. The germline V gene encodes CDR1 SEHNR and CDR2 FQNEAQ (reference sequence). This CDR3 is 10 amino acids long. CDR3 DNA: TGTGCCACCTACACCGGGGAGCTGTTTTTT. Amino acids: CATYTGELFF.

The CDR3 region is CASSSNGVRRNTEAFF. Here the CDR3 DNA reads TGTGCCAGCAGCTCCAACGGGGTTAGGCGGAACACTGAAGCTTTCTTT. The V and J genes are TRBV11-2 and TRBJ1-1, with no clear D. The germline V and J ends were trimmed by 4 bases and 1 base, with 16 bases remaining between them. The CDR3 runs to 16 residues. CDR1 is SGHAT and CDR2 is FQNNGV in the germline V gene.

This chain uses TRBV28 with TRBJ2-1; no clear D. Germline values: CDR1 MDHEN, CDR2 SYDVKM. The V and J ends lost 6 bases and 9 bases respectively, with 15 bases between them. The CDR3 consists of 13 residues. This CDR3 reads CASSPGVRSEQFF. As DNA, the CDR3 is TGTGCCAGCAGCCCCGGCGTTAGAAGTGAGCAGTTCTTC.